Listed here is a single T cell receptor beta chain. The antigen is unknown. Looked up from germline, CDR1 is MNHNS and CDR2 is SASEGT. The CDR3 length is 13 residues. Trimming took off 2 bases at V and 7 bases at J, with 9 bases between the two ends. 60 Vbeta and 13 Jbeta primers were used in PCR. Here immunoSEQ multiplex PCR was the method, and the copy in TCRdb shows in-frame clones only, minus some. The table has some 150,000 clones, approximately 77% seen once. The entry originates in a study of cytomegalovirus exposure and HLA in healthy donors. Broader study findings: Exclusion as indistinguishable affected some V segments, including TRBV6-2 and TRBV6-3. Immune exposure information available was restricted to CMV serostatus. Later analysis demonstrated an association between a missense DCLRE1C variant and TCR beta V- and J-gene trimming. When a later analysis compared HLA-associated TCR beta chains with equally common others, the HLA-associated chains turned out to be more clonally expanded and to have lower generation probabilities.

The sequenced material came from PBMCs. The rearrangement links TRBV6-1 to TRBJ1-5; D remains ambiguous. This receptor was identified in a woman aged 40-49 years in good health and CMV-seronegative. CDR3 amino acids: CASSESSGQPQHF. CDR3 nucleotide sequence: TGTGCCAGCAGTGAATCTTCAGGACAGCCCCAGCATTTT.